The rows below give T cell receptor beta chains drawn from one sample of a study of T-cell reconstitution after alpha-beta-depleted transplantation in children. TCRdb passed the PCR reads through MiXCR, listing each CDR3 protein once. Among 350,000 to 400,000 distinct CDR3 sequences listed, roughly 22% were seen once. Source: PBMCs from the stem cell graft donor, taken from the stem cell graft. The receptors derive from a human donor who donated a stem cell graft to a child with acute myeloid leukemia. Each CDR3 is given with its conserved first and last residue. Each record gives: J gene, D gene, V gene, CDR3 length, clone size, CDR3 DNA, CDR3 protein. The D gene is left open where the match is weak. Rows give clone size only sometimes, using once, few, many, or a class for an expanded clone.

TRBJ2-1 NA TRBV7-8 11 few TGTGCCAGCAGCTTAGGTGGGTGGCCGTTCTTC CASSLGGWPFF
TRBJ2-7 TRBD2 TRBV25-1 15 NA TGTGCCAGCAGTGAATGGACTAGCGGCCCCTACGAGCAGTACTTC CASSEWTSGPYEQYF
TRBJ2-5 TRBD2 TRBV4-3 17 few TGCGCCAGCAGCCAAGATCGTTGGGCTAGCGGGAGTGAGACCCAGTACTTC CASSQDRWASGSETQYF
TRBJ2-3 NA TRBV10-3 14 NA TGTGCCATCAGTGAACAGGGACCCACAGATACGCAGTATTTT CAISEQGPTDTQYF
TRBJ2-7 TRBD2 TRBV25-1 15 few TGTGCCAGCAGGGACACTAGCGGGAGAAGTTCCGAGCAGTACTTC CASRDTSGRSSEQYF
TRBJ2-1 TRBD2 TRBV20-1 14 few TGCAGTGCTTCTCTAGCGGGAGGAAGGAATGAGCAGTTCTTC CSASLAGGRNEQFF
TRBJ2-3 NA TRBV7-8 15 few TGTGCCAGCAACCTCCGGGAGCCGAGCACAGATACGCAGTATTTT CASNLREPSTDTQYF
TRBJ2-7 NA TRBV7-2 14 NA TGTGCCAGCAGCTCCAGGGCTCAACCCTACGAGCAGTACTTC CASSSRAQPYEQYF
TRBJ1-5 NA TRBV20-1 12 NA TGCAGTGCAAAAGAGAGTAATCAGCCCCAGCATTTT CSAKESNQPQHF
TRBJ1-1 NA TRBV20-1 17 few TGCAGTGCTAGGGGCCCCCTCGGGAGGGGAATGGGCACTGAAGCTTTCTTT CSARGPLGRGMGTEAFF
TRBJ2-1 NA TRBV28 14 few TGTGCCAGCAGCCCTCCATGGAGGGGGAATGAGCAGTTCTTC CASSPPWRGNEQFF
TRBJ2-3 TRBD1 TRBV28 13 NA TGTGCCAGCAGTTCGGGACAGGGCTATACGCAGTATTTT CASSSGQGYTQYF
TRBJ1-5 TRBD1 TRBV2 13 few TGTGCCAGCGGGAGTGGACAGGGGCTGACCCAGCATTTT CASGSGQGLTQHF
TRBJ2-1 TRBD2 TRBV20-1 14 few TGCAGTGCTAGGGGGACTAGCTTAAACAATGAGCAGTTCTTC CSARGTSLNNEQFF
TRBJ2-1 NA TRBV4-3 17 NA TGCGCCAGCAGCCAAGATCGGATCGGGAGAGGGTTCAATGAGCAGTTCTTC CASSQDRIGRGFNEQFF
TRBJ2-5 TRBD2 TRBV5-1 14 NA TGCGCCAGCAGCTTAGGGACTAGTAAGGAGACCCAGTACTTC CASSLGTSKETQYF
TRBJ1-6 TRBD1 TRBV12-3/TRBV12-4 16 few TGTGCCAGCAACTTCGACGACAGGGGGCCAAATTCACCCCTCCACTTT CASNFDDRGPNSPLHF
TRBJ2-3 NA TRBV4-3 19 NA TGCGCCAGCAGCAGGGGTATTGGGGCCATCGGTGGTCTCACAGATACGCAGTATTTT CASSRGIGAIGGLTDTQYF
TRBJ2-2 NA TRBV10-3 11 few TGTGCCACGCGGGCCGGCGGGGAGCTGTTTTTT CATRAGGELFF
TRBJ1-3 TRBD1 TRBV27 14 NA TGTGCCAGCAGGCGGCAGGGGGATGGAAACACCATATATTTT CASRRQGDGNTIYF
TRBJ2-7 NA TRBV5-5 16 few TGTGCCAGCAGCTTGGATCGGGTAATGGGACCTTACGAGCAGTACTTC CASSLDRVMGPYEQYF
TRBJ2-7 NA TRBV20-1 13 many TGCAGTGCTAGAGTCCAGGTGAGGGACGAGCAGTACTTC CSARVQVRDEQYF
TRBJ2-7 TRBD2 TRBV7-2 14 NA TGTGCCAGCAGTCCGACTAGCGGAACCTACGAGCAGTACTTC CASSPTSGTYEQYF
TRBJ2-1 TRBD2 TRBV5-6 16 many TGTGCCAGCAGCCTGCGTCGGACTAGTTGGGCCAATGAGCAGTTCTTC CASSLRRTSWANEQFF
TRBJ2-7 NA TRBV20-1 15 NA TGCAGTGTCGCCGGGACTTTCGGAAGCTCCTACGAGCAGTACTTC CSVAGTFGSSYEQYF
TRBJ2-2 NA TRBV5-1 14 NA TGCGCCAGCAGCTCAGGGAGGAACACCGGGGAGCTGTTTTTT CASSSGRNTGELFF
TRBJ1-1 TRBD1 TRBV11-1 15 once TGTGCCAGCAGCTCAAACAGGGGGAAGAACACTGAAGCTTTCTTT CASSSNRGKNTEAFF
TRBJ1-1 NA TRBV10-3 17 NA TGTGCCATCAGTGATTGGTGGGTGGACGGTGCTAGCACTGAAGCTTTCTTT CAISDWWVDGASTEAFF
TRBJ2-7 NA TRBV20-1 14 NA TGCAGTGCTAGAGACCCGCGGGGTGCGCTCGAGCAGTACTTC CSARDPRGALEQYF
TRBJ2-4 NA TRBV7-8 13 few TGTGCCAGCAAGGGCCTTTCCAAAAACATTCAGTACTTC CASKGLSKNIQYF
TRBJ2-7 TRBD2 TRBV10-3 15 few TGTGCCATCGCGGCTACTAGCGGGGGATTCTACGAGCAGTACTTC CAIAATSGGFYEQYF
TRBJ2-5 NA TRBV4-1 15 NA TGCGCCAGCAGCCAAGATAGGACCTTCCAAGAGACCCAGTACTTC CASSQDRTFQETQYF
TRBJ1-2 TRBD1 TRBV28 15 NA TGTGCCAGCAGTTCGGGTGACAGGGGGTACTATGGCTACACCTTC CASSSGDRGYYGYTF
TRBJ2-5 NA TRBV3-1 13 many TGTGCCAGCAGCCTCCAGATGGAAGAGACCCAGTACTTC CASSLQMEETQYF
TRBJ2-7 NA TRBV29-1 11 NA TGCAGCGTTGAGGGGGGAGGCGAGCAGTACTTC CSVEGGGEQYF
TRBJ2-1 TRBD2 TRBV10-3 18 NA TGTGCCATCGGCCCAGGGACTAGCGGGGAAGACTACTACAATGAGCAGTTCTTC CAIGPGTSGEDYYNEQFF
TRBJ1-5 NA TRBV5-1 14 NA TGCGCCAGCAGCTTGGGAGACAGTGGGCAGCCCCAGCATTTT CASSLGDSGQPQHF
TRBJ2-1 NA TRBV10-3 15 many TGTGCCATCAGTGATTCCCGGACCAAGCCGAATGAGCAGTTCTTC CAISDSRTKPNEQFF
TRBJ2-7 TRBD2 TRBV29-1 14 many TGCAGCGTTGAAGATAGGGCGGGAGGATACGAGCAGTACTTC CSVEDRAGGYEQYF
TRBJ2-1 TRBD1 TRBV5-6 17 NA TGTGCCAGCAGCTTATCAATTGGACAGGGGATCGTAGATGAGCAGTTCTTC CASSLSIGQGIVDEQFF
TRBJ2-1 TRBD2 TRBV20-1 13 few TGCAGCACTCATTTGGCGGGAGGGAGAGAGCAGTTCTTC CSTHLAGGREQFF
TRBJ1-1 NA TRBV12-3/TRBV12-4 14 NA TGTGCCAGCAGTTTTTTTCAGGGAAGTGCTGAAGCTTTCTTT CASSFFQGSAEAFF
TRBJ2-1 TRBD2 TRBV25-1 17 many TGTGCCAGCAGTGAAAGTCAGCGGGAGATTTCCTACAATGAGCAGTTCTTC CASSESQREISYNEQFF
TRBJ2-3 TRBD1 TRBV25-1 17 few TGTGCCAGCAGTGTAGAAGGGGGACAGGGAACGGCAGATACGCAGTATTTT CASSVEGGQGTADTQYF